This TCR beta chain was captured by sequencing in a study of T cell responses to AZD1222 COVID-19 vaccine. On the study more broadly: It was second doses at about 4 or about 12 weeks that were pooled. Study results and limitations: Nearly half of the spike-specific TCRs reportedly recognize variant regions that carry no mutations. Most donors were white British and more were female, and clonal diversity was possibly underestimated. Spike-specific TCR breadth and depth rose after two AZD1222 doses.

The ends were cut back, 2 bases at V and 5 bases at J, with 9 bases in the middle. The germline V gene has CDR1 MNHNS and CDR2 SASEGT. The CDR3 totals 13 residues. TCRdb keeps only in-frame clones here, not all; method: immunoSEQ multiplex PCR. The sample yields about 56,000 clones, 75% to 90% seen once. This clone occurred a few times. What it binds is unknown. Sequenced material: peripheral blood, taken on day 0 of AZD1222 vaccination. The V call is TRBV6-1, the J call TRBJ1-2; D is unclear. This TCR came from an adult in good health. The DNA for the CDR3 is TGTGCCAGCAGTGAACCGTACGAGTATGGCTACACCTTC. Translation: CASSEPYEYGYTF.